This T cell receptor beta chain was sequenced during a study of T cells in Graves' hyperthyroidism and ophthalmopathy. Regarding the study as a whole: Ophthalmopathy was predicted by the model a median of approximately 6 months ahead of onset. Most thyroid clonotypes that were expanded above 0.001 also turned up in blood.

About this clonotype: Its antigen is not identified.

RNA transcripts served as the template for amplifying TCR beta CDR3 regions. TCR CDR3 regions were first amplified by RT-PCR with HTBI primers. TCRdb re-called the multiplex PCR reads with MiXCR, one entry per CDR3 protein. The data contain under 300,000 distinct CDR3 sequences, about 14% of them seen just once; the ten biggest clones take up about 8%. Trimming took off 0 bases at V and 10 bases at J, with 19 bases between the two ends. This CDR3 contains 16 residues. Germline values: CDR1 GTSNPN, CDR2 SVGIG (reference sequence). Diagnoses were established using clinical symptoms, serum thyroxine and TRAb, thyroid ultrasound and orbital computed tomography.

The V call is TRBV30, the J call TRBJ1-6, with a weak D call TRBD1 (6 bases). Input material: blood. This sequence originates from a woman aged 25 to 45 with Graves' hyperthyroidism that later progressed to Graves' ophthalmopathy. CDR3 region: CAWSVGLDRTPSPLHF. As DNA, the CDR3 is TGTGCCTGGAGTGTGGGCCTCGACAGGACCCCATCACCCCTCCACTTT.